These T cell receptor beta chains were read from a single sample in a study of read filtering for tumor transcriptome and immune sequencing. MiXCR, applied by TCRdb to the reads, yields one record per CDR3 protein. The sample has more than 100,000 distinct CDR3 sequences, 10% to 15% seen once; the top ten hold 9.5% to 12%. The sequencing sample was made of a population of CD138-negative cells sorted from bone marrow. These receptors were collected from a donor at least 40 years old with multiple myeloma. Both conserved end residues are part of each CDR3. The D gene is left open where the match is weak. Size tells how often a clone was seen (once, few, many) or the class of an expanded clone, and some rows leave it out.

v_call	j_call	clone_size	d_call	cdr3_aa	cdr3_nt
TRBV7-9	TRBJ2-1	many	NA	CASSRPPRNEQFF	TGTGCCAGCAGCCGGCCCCCCCGGAATGAGCAGTTCTTC
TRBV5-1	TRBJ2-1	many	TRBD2	CASSLAAGGQNEQFF	TGCGCCAGCAGCTTGGCGGCGGGGGGGCAAAATGAGCAGTTCTTC
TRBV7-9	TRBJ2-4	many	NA	CASSLAKGIKNIQYF	TGTGCCAGCAGCTTAGCAAAAGGGATCAAAAACATTCAGTACTTC
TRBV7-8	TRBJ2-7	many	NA	CASSGVGGNEQYF	TGTGCCAGCAGCGGGGTAGGAGGGAACGAGCAGTACTTC
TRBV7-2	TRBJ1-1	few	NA	CASSYRVQNTEAFF	TGTGCCAGCAGCTACAGGGTTCAAAACACTGAAGCTTTCTTT
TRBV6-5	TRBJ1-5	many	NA	CASSYSGLQPQHF	TGTGCCAGCAGTTACTCGGGTTTACAGCCCCAGCATTTT
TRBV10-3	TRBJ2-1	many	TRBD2	CAISSETSGVNEQFF	TGTGCCATCAGTTCGGAGACTAGCGGGGTCAATGAGCAGTTCTTC
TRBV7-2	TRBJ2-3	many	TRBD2	CASSPGLLAGGSTDTQYF	TGTGCCAGCAGCCCGGGACTCCTAGCGGGGGGTAGCACAGATACGCAGTATTTT
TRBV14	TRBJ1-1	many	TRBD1	CASSQEGQGREAFF	TGTGCCAGCAGCCAAGAGGGACAGGGGCGGGAAGCTTTCTTT
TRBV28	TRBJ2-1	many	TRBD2	CASRPPGLAENEQFF	TGTGCCAGCAGGCCCCCGGGACTAGCGGAAAATGAGCAGTTCTTC
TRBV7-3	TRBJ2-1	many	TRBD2	CASSPGGSYNEQFF	TGTGCTAGCAGCCCGGGGGGGTCCTACAATGAGCAGTTCTTC
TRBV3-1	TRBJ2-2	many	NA	CASSPSANTGELFF	TGTGCCAGCAGCCCTTCAGCGAACACCGGGGAGCTGTTTTTT
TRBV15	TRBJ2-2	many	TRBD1	CATRDSNTGELFF	TGTGCCACAAGGGACAGTAACACCGGGGAGCTGTTTTTT
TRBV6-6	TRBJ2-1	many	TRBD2	CASSYPQSGGAYNEQFF	TGTGCCAGCAGTTACCCGCAGAGCGGGGGGGCCTACAATGAGCAGTTCTTC
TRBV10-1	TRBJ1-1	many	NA	CASSVGLNTEAFF	TGCGCCAGCAGTGTAGGGCTGAACACTGAAGCTTTCTTT
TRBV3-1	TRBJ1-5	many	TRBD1	CASSLGVGQALQPQHF	TGTGCCAGCAGCCTAGGCGTCGGACAGGCTCTTCAGCCCCAGCATTTT
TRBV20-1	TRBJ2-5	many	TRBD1	CSARGIGTGQIQETQYF	TGCAGTGCTAGGGGAATCGGGACGGGACAGATCCAAGAGACCCAGTACTTC
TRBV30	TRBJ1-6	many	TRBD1	CAWSRTGNNSPLHF	TGTGCCTGGAGCCGGACAGGGAATAATTCACCCCTCCACTTT
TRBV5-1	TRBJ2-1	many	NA	CASSLVVVAGEQFF	TGCGCCAGCAGCTTGGTAGTAGTGGCGGGGGAGCAGTTCTTC
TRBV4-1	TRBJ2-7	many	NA	CASSHPKTGASSYEQYF	TGCGCCAGCAGCCACCCTAAGACAGGCGCAAGCTCCTACGAGCAGTACTTC
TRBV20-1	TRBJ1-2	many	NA	CSASDMSGRGYGYTF	TGCAGTGCTAGTGACATGTCAGGTAGAGGCTATGGCTACACCTTC
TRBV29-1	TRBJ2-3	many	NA	CSVGGRRGSTDTQYF	TGCAGCGTTGGCGGTCGGAGGGGAAGCACAGATACGCAGTATTTT
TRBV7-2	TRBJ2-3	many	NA	CASSLIAATDTQYF	TGTGCCAGCAGCTTGATAGCTGCCACAGATACGCAGTATTTT
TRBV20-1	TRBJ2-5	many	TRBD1	CSAKDRGHQETQYF	TGCAGTGCTAAGGACAGGGGGCACCAAGAGACCCAGTACTTC
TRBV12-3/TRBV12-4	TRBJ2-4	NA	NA	CASSLRGFVQYF	TGTGCCAGCAGTTTGAGAGGGTTCGTTCAGTACTTC
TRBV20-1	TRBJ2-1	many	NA	CSARVLGDLSYNEQFF	TGCAGTGCTAGAGTATTGGGGGACCTCTCCTACAATGAGCAGTTCTTC
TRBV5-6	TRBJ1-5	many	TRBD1	CASSSSQGANDQPQHF	TGTGCCAGCAGCTCAAGTCAGGGGGCCAATGATCAGCCCCAGCATTTT
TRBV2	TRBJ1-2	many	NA	CASSELRQALYGYTF	TGTGCCAGCAGCGAACTGAGACAGGCTCTCTATGGCTACACCTTC
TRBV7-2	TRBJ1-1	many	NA	CASSLYSTEAFF	TGTGCCAGCAGCTTATACTCCACTGAAGCTTTCTTT
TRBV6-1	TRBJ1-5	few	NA	CASSEGIGNQPQHF	TGTGCCAGCAGTGAAGGGATCGGCAATCAGCCCCAGCATTTT
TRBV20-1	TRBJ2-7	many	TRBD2	CSASRLGLAGGPGVEQYF	TGCAGTGCTAGTCGACTGGGACTAGCGGGAGGGCCTGGGGTCGAGCAGTACTTC
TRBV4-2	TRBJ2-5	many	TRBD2	CASSQGSSGGAETQYF	TGTGCCAGCAGCCAAGGCTCTAGCGGGGGGGCTGAGACCCAGTACTTC
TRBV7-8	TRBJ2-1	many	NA	CASTKNRVGGNEQFF	TGTGCCAGCACCAAAAACAGGGTCGGGGGCAATGAGCAGTTCTTC
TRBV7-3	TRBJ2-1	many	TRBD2	CASSLIPSGRGSYNEQFF	TGTGCCAGCAGCTTAATTCCTAGCGGGAGGGGATCCTACAATGAGCAGTTCTTC
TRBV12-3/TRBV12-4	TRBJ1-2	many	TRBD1	CASSSQGNYGYTF	TGTGCCAGCAGTTCACAGGGGAACTATGGCTACACCTTC
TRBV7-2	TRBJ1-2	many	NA	CASSLSLAGSNYGYTF	TGTGCCAGCAGCTTATCCCTGGCCGGGAGTAACTATGGCTACACCTTC
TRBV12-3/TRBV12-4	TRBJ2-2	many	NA	CASRPLALANTGELFF	TGTGCCAGCAGGCCGCTAGCGCTAGCGAACACCGGGGAGCTGTTTTTT
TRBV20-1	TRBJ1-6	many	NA	CSANEGFRSPLHF	TGCAGTGCTAACGAGGGTTTTAGGTCACCCCTCCACTTT
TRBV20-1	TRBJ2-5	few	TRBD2	CSATPVLAGAGETQYF	TGCAGTGCTACCCCCGTGCTAGCGGGAGCGGGAGAGACCCAGTACTTC
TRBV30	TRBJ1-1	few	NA	CAWSVQAMDTEAFF	TGTGCCTGGAGTGTACAGGCCATGGACACTGAAGCTTTCTTT
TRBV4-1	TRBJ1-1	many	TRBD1	CASSPGQPYREGEAFF	TGCGCCAGCAGCCCGGGACAGCCTTATCGGGAGGGTGAAGCTTTCTTT
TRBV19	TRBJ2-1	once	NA	CASRTQPAGNEQFF	TGTGCCAGTAGAACACAACCGGCGGGGAATGAGCAGTTCTTC
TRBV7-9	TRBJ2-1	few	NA	CASSLTRNPLPNEQFF	TGTGCCAGCAGTTTAACCAGGAATCCTCTTCCCAATGAGCAGTTCTTC
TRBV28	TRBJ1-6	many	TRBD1	CASSPPRGQGYSPLHF	TGTGCCAGCAGCCCGCCGAGGGGACAGGGGTATTCACCCCTCCACTTT
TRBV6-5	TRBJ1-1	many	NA	CASSRGRRGGTEAFF	TGTGCCAGCAGTAGGGGGAGGAGGGGGGGCACTGAAGCTTTCTTT
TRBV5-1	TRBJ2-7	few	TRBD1	CASSPTTGGLYEQYF	TGCGCCAGCAGTCCAACAACAGGGGGTTTATACGAGCAGTACTTC
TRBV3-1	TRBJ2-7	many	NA	CASSPNGGAGYEQYF	TGTGCCAGCAGTCCAAATGGGGGAGCAGGGTACGAGCAGTACTTC
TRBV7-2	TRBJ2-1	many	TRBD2	CASSPSGGDVKFF	TGTGCCAGCAGCCCTAGCGGGGGAGACGTTAAGTTCTTC
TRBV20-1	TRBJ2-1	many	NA	CSARDSGQDNKLGNEQFF	TGCAGTGCTAGAGATTCTGGGCAGGACAATAAACTGGGTAATGAGCAGTTCTTC
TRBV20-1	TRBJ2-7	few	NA	CSARDREQYF	TGCAGTGCTAGAGATCGCGAGCAGTACTTC